This T cell receptor (beta chain) was observed in a study of early T cells in non-severe SARS-CoV-2 infection. This clonotype was counted at least ten times. Attached unique molecular identifiers marked individual cDNA molecules. One entry per CDR3 protein, called by TCRdb with MiXCR from the 5' RACE reads. This sample has around 44,000 distinct CDR3 sequences; about 7.8% occur once, and the top ten carry 4.5% to 7%. This receptor was obtained from an adult who was a healthcare worker with PCR-confirmed SARS-CoV-2 infection or an uninfected control (not recorded which). Source material: whole blood.

The chain's CDR3 is CASSSSSGGTTDTQYF. In DNA, the CDR3 is TGTGCCAGCTCATCGTCTAGCGGGGGAACCACAGATACGCAGTATTTT. The chain carries TRBV18 and TRBJ2-3; 10 nucleotides agree with TRBD2. The CDR3 length is 16 residues. J was trimmed by 2 bases and V by 5 bases; bases with no gene match: 7. Germline CDR1 reads KGHSH; CDR2 reads LQKENI. Combining the CDR3 with reference TRBV18 and TRBJ2-3 gives the whole variable domain NAGVMQNPRHLVRRRGQEARLRCSPMKGHSHVYWYRQLPEEGLKFMVYLQKENIIDESGMPKERFSAEFPKEGPSILRIQQVVRGDSAAYFCASSSSSGGTTDTQYFGPGTRLTVL.